The 23 T cell receptor beta chains listed next were all sequenced from one sample in a study of cytomegalovirus exposure and HLA in healthy donors. The PCR was carried out with 60 Vbeta primers and 13 Jbeta primers. The assay was immunoSEQ multiplex PCR, and TCRdb's table has in-frame clones only and misses some. The sample gives 100,000 to 150,000 clones, more than 9% of which show up once; 4.6% is in the top ten. The sequenced sample was PBMCs. Every receptor here comes from a woman between 18 and 30 years old in good health and CMV-seropositive.

This clone was detected a few times. The rearrangement joins TRBV9 to TRBJ1-2; no definite D call. The CDR3 is made up of 16 amino acids. Germline-derived CDR1 and CDR2 are SGDLS and YYNGEE. With 4 bases removed from V and 8 bases from J, the gap between germline ends came to 24 bases. This chain's CDR3 is CASSPEVVNPLGGYTF. The CDR3 coding sequence is TGTGCCAGCAGCCCCGAGGTTGTCAACCCGCTTGGGGGCTACACCTTC.

The chain joins TRBV5-1 to TRBJ2-7, with 10 nucleotides matching TRBD2. The CDR3 is 16 residues long. Germline CDR1 and CDR2: SGHRS and YFSETQ. The ends lost 3 bases at V and 1 base at J; junction bases unmatched: 7. Here the CDR3 DNA reads TGCGCCAGCAGCTCGAATCCAGCGGGAGGGTCCTACGAGCAGTACTTC. Translation gives CASSSNPAGGSYEQYF.

The chain has TRBV5-1 and TRBJ2-1, with TRBD2 matching over 15 bases. CDR3 length: 15 amino acids. V shed 2 bases and J 9 bases; nucleotides not matched to a gene: 3. The germline CDR1 and CDR2 sequences are SGHRS and YFSETQ. The CDR3, as DNA: TGCGCCAGCAGCTTTCCGGGACTAGCGGGAGGTGAGCAGTTCTTC. Its protein product is CASSFPGLAGGEQFF.

Regarding this clone: The same CDR3 also results from other DNA sequences found in this sample. This chain connects TRBV28 to TRBJ2-3, with 13 nucleotides matching TRBD2. V shed 3 bases and J 1 base; nucleotides not matched to a gene: 1. The length of the CDR3 is 16 residues. Germline values: CDR1 MDHEN, CDR2 SYDVKM. The CDR3: CASSFGTSGGTDTQYF. CDR3 in DNA: TGTGCCAGCAGTTTCGGGACTAGCGGGGGCACAGATACGCAGTATTTT. Using reference TRBV28 and TRBJ2-3 for the parts outside the CDR3, the full variable domain is DVKVTQSSRYLVKRTGEKVFLECVQDMDHENMFWYRQDPGLGLRLIYFSYDVKMKEKGDIPEGYSVSREKKERFSLILESASTNQTSMYLCASSFGTSGGTDTQYFGPGTRLTVL.

This clone appeared a few times. The V and J genes are TRBV5-4 and TRBJ1-5; possibly TRBD1 for D (6 bases). The CDR3 consists of 15 residues. Deletions cut 0 bases from V and 2 bases from J, with 9 bases between. Germline V gene lookup returns CDR1 SGHNT and CDR2 YYREEE (reference sequence). The chain's CDR3 is CASSLAGDGNQPQHF. CDR3 in DNA: TGTGCCAGCAGCTTGGCAGGGGATGGCAATCAGCCCCAGCATTTT.

V and J are TRBV28 and TRBJ2-5; 8 bases align to TRBD1. The J call could be wrong; TRBJ2-7 is a better fit for the DNA end. CDR3 size: 14 residues. Germline-derived CDR1 and CDR2 are MDHEN and SYDVKM. The DNA of the CDR3 is TGTGCCAGCAGTGTGGGACAGGCACCCTACGAGCAGTACTTC. Its protein product is CASSVGQAPYEQYF.

DNA of the CDR3: TGTGCCAGCAGCGTGGCAATTCTCTATGGCTACACCTTC. It specifies CASSVAILYGYTF. The rearrangement links TRBV6-1 to TRBJ1-2; the D is unclear. The CDR3 covers 13 residues. CDR1 and CDR2 from the germline V gene are MNHNS and SASEGT. V gave up 6 bases and J gave up 4 bases, with 12 bases separating them.

The V gene is TRBV7-9, the J gene TRBJ2-6; TRBD1 matches 7 bases. The V segment lost 5 bases and the J segment 1 base; nucleotides outside the gene matches: 8. Germline V gene lookup returns CDR1 SEHNR and CDR2 FQNEAQ (reference sequence). The CDR3 is 17 residues long. The CDR3 loop is CASSPDRKTSGANVLTF. CDR3 in DNA: TGTGCCAGCAGCCCGGACAGGAAAACTTCTGGGGCCAACGTCCTGACTTTC.

The CDR3 protein is CASGNQGVPREQYF. The CDR3, as DNA: TGTGCCAGCGGGAACCAGGGGGTCCCTCGGGAGCAGTACTTC. The gene calls are TRBV11-3 and TRBJ2-7; TRBD1 agrees at 7 bases. The germline CDR1 and CDR2 sequences are SGHNT and YENEEA. The CDR3 length is 14 residues. V trimming: 8 bases; J trimming: 7 bases; junction bases outside the gene matches: 14. The full variable domain, its missing parts supplied by reference TRBV11-3 and TRBJ2-7, is EAGVVQSPRYKIIEKKQPVAFWCNPISGHNTLYWYLQNLGQGPELLIRYENEEAVDDSQLPKDRFSAERLKGVDSTLKIQPAELGDSAVYLCASGNQGVPREQYFGPGTRLTVT.

This clone was detected only a few times. The V and J genes are TRBV5-1 and TRBJ2-1, with 7 bases fitting TRBD1. This CDR3 is built from 15 residues. J gave up 7 bases and V 5 bases, and 12 bases lay outside the gene matches. Germline values: CDR1 SGHRS, CDR2 YFSETQ. CDR3 sequence reads: CASRRGTQGVNEQFF. CDR3 DNA: TGCGCCAGCAGGAGAGGGACCCAGGGGGTGAATGAGCAGTTCTTC.

This clone was counted between two and nine times. The J gene is TRBJ1-5, the V gene TRBV30; D remains ambiguous. Germline V gene data show CDR1 as GTSNPN and CDR2 as SVGIG (reference sequence). The CDR3 runs 13 residues. Deletions cut 1 base from V and 5 bases from J, with 9 bases between. The CDR3 is CAWSGSRDQPQHF. CDR3 coding DNA: TGTGCCTGGAGTGGGTCGAGAGATCAGCCCCAGCATTTT.

This rearrangement joins TRBV7-3 to TRBJ1-2; unclear D gene. With 5 bases removed from V and 3 bases from J, the gap between germline ends came to 19 bases. From germline, CDR1 is SGHTA and CDR2 FQGTGA. This CDR3 has 16 amino acids. The CDR3 DNA reads TGTGCCAGCAGCCCTCAGCCAGCGCTTCGGCACTATGGCTACACCTTC. Its translation is CASSPQPALRHYGYTF. Using reference TRBV7-3 and TRBJ1-2 for the parts outside the CDR3, the full variable domain is GAGVSQTPSNKVTEKGKYVELRCDPISGHTALYWYRQSLGQGPEFLIYFQGTGAADDSGLPNDRFFAVRPEGSVSTLKIQRTERGDSAVYLCASSPQPALRHYGYTFGSGTRLTVV.

There are a few counts of this clone. The sample carries other DNA sequences with the same CDR3. The chain couples TRBV27 to TRBJ1-5, with D possibly TRBD1 on 5 matching bases. Germline CDR1 reads MNHEY; CDR2 reads SMNVEV (reference sequence). The CDR3 is 13 amino acids. Trimming stripped 3 bases from V and 5 bases from J, with 8 bases between. CDR3 DNA sequence: TGTGCCAGCAGTTTGGGGGGAGATCAGCCCCAGCATTTT. Translated: CASSLGGDQPQHF.

The V call is TRBV5-1, the J call TRBJ1-1; 7 positions match TRBD1. Trimming took 4 bases from V and 0 from J; bases not matched to a gene: 3. Germline V gives CDR1 SGHRS, CDR2 YFSETQ. The CDR3 extends over 14 amino acids. CDR3 nucleotides: TGCGCCAGCAGCAGGGGACAGATGAACACTGAAGCTTTCTTT. It translates to CASSRGQMNTEAFF. Drawing the rest from reference TRBV5-1 and TRBJ1-1, the complete variable domain is KAGVTQTPRYLIKTRGQQVTLSCSPISGHRSVSWYQQTPGQGLQFLFEYFSETQRNKGNFPGRFSGRQFSNSRSEMNVSTLELGDSALYLCASSRGQMNTEAFFGQGTRLTVV.

This clone was seen more than once but under ten times. The chain combines TRBV6-5 with TRBJ2-1, with 8 bases that match TRBD2. After removal of 10 bases from V and 1 base from J, the junction contained 9 bases not matched to a gene. The CDR3 is 15 amino acids. Germline CDR1 MNHEY, CDR2 SVGAGI. The CDR3 bases are TGTGCCACCACATCACTAGCGGAGTCCTACAATGAGCAGTTCTTC. It translates to CATTSLAESYNEQFF.

Remarks on this clone: One end of the junction varies from germline; a read error may be responsible. The chain employs TRBV7-7 and TRBJ2-5; D might be TRBD1 (7 bases). Germline V gene sequence: CDR1 SSHAT, CDR2 FNYEAQ (reference sequence). This CDR3 is 13 amino acids long. CDR3 amino acids: CASSLEPRGAQYF. In DNA, the CDR3 is TGTGCTAGCAGCTTAGAACCCAGGGGGGCCCAGTACTTC.

The V call is TRBV5-1, the J call TRBJ2-1, with 10 bases aligning to TRBD1. Germline V CDR1 and CDR2: SGHRS, YFSETQ. The CDR3 is 17 residues long. J was trimmed by 4 bases and V by 4 bases; bases with no gene match: 11. The chain's CDR3 is CASSAQFRDRGYNEQFF. The CDR3 nucleotides read TGCGCCAGCAGCGCGCAATTCCGGGACAGGGGATACAATGAGCAGTTCTTC.

The sample holds a few counts of this clone. This chain connects TRBV18 to TRBJ2-7, with TRBD2 matching 15 bases. Germline V gene sequence: CDR1 KGHSH, CDR2 LQKENI. J gave up 7 bases and V 3 bases, and 13 bases lay outside the gene matches. CDR3 length equals 18 residues. CDR3 sequence: CASSPLGLAGGTQGEQYF. DNA for the CDR3: TGTGCCAGCTCACCTCTGGGACTAGCGGGAGGAACCCAGGGGGAGCAGTACTTC.

The V call is TRBV28, the J call TRBJ1-5, with 8 bases that match TRBD1. Germline CDR1 and CDR2: MDHEN and SYDVKM. This CDR3 comprises 14 residues. J lost 5 bases, V lost 6 bases, and 6 bases had no gene match. The CDR3 nucleotides are TGTGCCAGCAGCGATGGGACAGGCGATCAGCCCCAGCATTTT. Amino acids: CASSDGTGDQPQHF.

V is TRBV27 and J is TRBJ2-7; D unclear. V lost 5 bases and J 1 base, leaving 12 bases between the germline ends. The CDR3 extends over 14 amino acids. Germline loops: CDR1 MNHEY, CDR2 SMNVEV (reference sequence). CDR3 coding DNA: TGTGCCAGCAGTACCGGAGCCGTATCCTACGAGCAGTACTTC. The encoded protein is CASSTGAVSYEQYF.

The rearrangement joins TRBV5-1 to TRBJ2-3; possible D gene TRBD1, 7 bases. The germline CDR1 and CDR2 sequences are SGHRS and YFSETQ. The CDR3 spans 14 residues. V was cut by 6 bases and J by 3 bases, with 14 bases left in between. CDR3 DNA sequence: TGCGCCAGCAATACAGGGGCGGGGACAGATACGCAGTATTTT. Its protein product is CASNTGAGTDTQYF.

The CDR3 protein is CASSLPLNTGELFF. CDR3 DNA: TGCGCCAGCAGCTTGCCATTGAACACCGGGGAGCTGTTTTTT. The V gene is TRBV5-1, the J gene TRBJ2-2; unclear D gene. Trimming removed 1 base at V and 1 base at J, with 5 bases between. This CDR3 region has 14 residues. Germline CDR1 is SGHRS and CDR2 is YFSETQ.

In this sample, this clone turned up a few times. This chain uses TRBV6-1 with TRBJ1-5, with D possibly being TRBD1 (6 bases). This CDR3 is built from 16 residues. Germline V gene sequence: CDR1 MNHNS, CDR2 SASEGT. V lost 2 bases to trimming and J lost 1 base, with 12 bases between them. CDR3 loop: CASSEFQGMSNQPQHF. CDR3 in DNA: TGTGCCAGCAGTGAATTTCAGGGGATGAGCAATCAGCCCCAGCATTTT.